Listed below are T cell receptor beta chains from one sample, sequenced in a study of glioma-infiltrating T cells after dendritic cell vaccination. Measured with immunoSEQ multiplex PCR; TCRdb has only the in-frame clones, and not every one. The sample carries approximately 64,000 clones, approximately 78% recorded once. The specimen was blood, collected before dendritic cell vaccination. The receptors were gathered from a human donor with glioblastoma. CDR3s leave out the opening cysteine and the closing phenylalanine or tryptophan. Each record gives: V gene, J gene, CDR3 protein.

>TRBV14|TRBJ2-7
ASSQRQGVAYEQY
>TRBV11-2|TRBJ2-7
ASSSPSEFYYEQY
>TRBV28|TRBJ1-2
ASSLVRSGYGYT
>TRBV6-5|TRBJ2-1
ATGRVPSNEQF
>TRBV7-2|TRBJ2-1
ASSLEGAPYNEQF
>TRBV5-1|TRBJ2-3
ASQKTSGFTDTQY
>TRBV11-2|TRBJ2-3
ASSSGTVADTQY
>TRBV11-2|TRBJ1-1
ASSLPRDRDSTEAF
>TRBV28|TRBJ1-1
ASSLGGGWDTEAF
>TRBV15|TRBJ2-2
ATSRDRGRNTGELF
>TRBV28|TRBJ1-2
ASSLKPGTAYGYT
>TRBV6-1|TRBJ2-5
ASSEAGTGTFRKY
>TRBV29-1|TRBJ1-1
SATGQANTEAF
>TRBV6-4|TRBJ2-2
ASSPGGYTGELF
>TRBV27|-
ASALGGPGGFYEQY
>TRBV25-1|TRBJ1-2
ASRSFSGNGYT
>TRBV27|TRBJ2-1
ASSLSGLAHEQF
>TRBV19|TRBJ1-3
ASGGRNSGNTIY
>TRBV11-2|TRBJ2-2
ASSLTRAENTGELF
>TRBV27|TRBJ2-1
ASSSPVGGGAGEQF
>TRBV5-1|TRBJ2-3
ASSLSSGGTDTQY
>TRBV18|TRBJ2-5
ASSPPGRETQY
>TRBV6-6|TRBJ2-1
ASSYEGRGEQF
>TRBV6-6|TRBJ1-5
ASSYSGRGSNQPQH
>TRBV7-9|TRBJ1-5
ASSTLGGDRGMEPQH
>TRBV19|TRBJ2-7
TGRGLAGWSSYEQY
>TRBV10-2|TRBJ2-3
ASRAGDTQY
>TRBV5-4|TRBJ1-2
ASSSAVYYGYT
>TRBV5-4|TRBJ2-7
ASSSGTSYEQY
>TRBV15|TRBJ2-1
ATSRDAAPGLNEQF
>TRBV29-1|TRBJ2-5
SAGVPQY
>TRBV5-1|TRBJ2-3
ASSPLTGGTDTQY
>TRBV5-1|TRBJ2-3
ASSRVTDTQY